This T cell receptor (beta chain) was recorded in a study of T cell responses to AZD1222 COVID-19 vaccine. V dropped 3 bases and J dropped 1 base, with 12 bases sitting between them. This CDR3 has 15 residues. The germline V gene has CDR1 LNHNV and CDR2 YYDKDF (reference sequence). This table comes from immunoSEQ multiplex PCR, and its TCRdb copy is limited to in-frame clones, with some not included. The repertoire includes about 100,000 clones, about 86% of them detected once, and 1.4% sits in the top ten. The TCR comes from an adult in good health. The chain carries TRBV15 and TRBJ1-2, with D possibly TRBD1 on 6 matching bases. Specimen: peripheral blood, collected on day 0 of AZD1222 vaccination. CDR3 nucleotides: TGTGCCACCAGCAGGGTGACAGGTATTAACTATGGCTACACCTTC. Encoded protein: CATSRVTGINYGYTF.